This is a list of T cell receptor beta chains from one sample in a study of T cell responses to AZD1222 COVID-19 vaccine. This table comes from immunoSEQ multiplex PCR, and its TCRdb copy is limited to in-frame clones, with some not included. Of about 73,000 clones listed, roughly nine tenths were seen once; the top ten hold 9.3%. The material was peripheral blood, obtained 28 days after the second AZD1222 dose. These receptors were obtained from an adult who received the AZD1222 COVID-19 vaccine. Both conserved end residues are part of each CDR3. D genes are given only for firm matches. Not all rows give a size; the values are once, few, many and, for expanded clones, a class.

>.|TRBJ1-1|TRBV7-3|.
TGTGCCAGCAGCCCTCACGCGAACACTGAAGCTTTCTTT
CASSPHANTEAFF
>once|TRBJ1-1|TRBV5-1|TRBD1
TGCGCCAGCAGCTCTCAGACAGGGGGGACTGAAGCTTTCTTT
CASSSQTGGTEAFF
>.|TRBJ2-4|TRBV1|.
TGCACCAGCCACTTAGCGGGGGCGGTAGCCAAAAACATTCAGTACTTC
CTSHLAGAVAKNIQYF
>.|TRBJ2-5|TRBV2|.
TGTGCCAGCAGTGAAGCGAGGGGAACCCAAGAGACCCAGTACTTC
CASSEARGTQETQYF
>.|TRBJ1-2|TRBV18|.
TGTGCCAGCTCACCGGGTAGGGGTGGCTACACCTTC
CASSPGRGGYTF
>.|TRBJ1-4|TRBV2|.
TGTGCCAGCAAACAGGAGGTAAAACTGTTTTTT
CASKQEVKLFF
>.|TRBJ1-1|TRBV2|TRBD1
TGTGCCAGCATAGGGGGGGACAGGGGGCCTGAAGCTTTCTTT
CASIGGDRGPEAFF
>once|TRBJ1-2|TRBV5-1|.
TGCGCCAGCAGCCCTGCTAGGGGGTCGCGCACCTACACCTTC
CASSPARGSRTYTF
>.|TRBJ2-5|TRBV21-1|.
TGTGCCAGCAGCAAAGGGGGGGGGCGGCAGACCCAGTACTTC
CASSKGGGRQTQYF
>.|TRBJ1-5|TRBV30|.
TGTGCCTATTCCTCAGGGTTGGGTCAGCCCCAGCATTTT
CAYSSGLGQPQHF
>.|TRBJ2-1|TRBV10-3|.
TGTGCCATCAGTGAGAACACCTACAATGAGCAGTTCTTC
CAISENTYNEQFF
>.|TRBJ2-2|TRBV5-6|TRBD2
TGTGCCAGCAGCTTTGGACTAGCGGGAACGGTCGGGGAGCTGTTTTTT
CASSFGLAGTVGELFF
>.|TRBJ1-5|TRBV7-3|TRBD1
TGTGCCAGCAGCCCGGGACCAGATCAGGGGGCCATCGGTAAGCCCCAGCATTTT
CASSPGPDQGAIGKPQHF
>.|TRBJ1-4|TRBV19|.
TGTGCCAGTAGTCCCCTTGGGGGTGCAACTAATGAAAAACTGTTTTTT
CASSPLGGATNEKLFF
>.|TRBJ1-1|TRBV5-4|.
TGTGCCAGCAGCGGCCGTGGGGGACCGAACACTGAAGCTTTCTTT
CASSGRGGPNTEAFF
>.|TRBJ1-5|TRBV7-6|.
TGTGCCAGCAGCCCCCTCCCGGGGACATTTGCCAATCAGCCCCAGCATTTT
CASSPLPGTFANQPQHF
>.|TRBJ2-5|TRBV7-9|.
TGTGCCAGCAGCGGATACGGGGGGCCGGGGGAGACCCAGTACTTC
CASSGYGGPGETQYF
>.|TRBJ2-3|TRBV21-1|.
TGTGCCAGCAGCAACTCAAAGGGGAGGGAGGTCGCAGATACGCAGTATTTT
CASSNSKGREVADTQYF
>.|TRBJ2-5|TRBV5-1|.
TGCGCCAGCAGCTTGTCCCTGATGGGAGTCCAAGAGACCCAGTACTTC
CASSLSLMGVQETQYF